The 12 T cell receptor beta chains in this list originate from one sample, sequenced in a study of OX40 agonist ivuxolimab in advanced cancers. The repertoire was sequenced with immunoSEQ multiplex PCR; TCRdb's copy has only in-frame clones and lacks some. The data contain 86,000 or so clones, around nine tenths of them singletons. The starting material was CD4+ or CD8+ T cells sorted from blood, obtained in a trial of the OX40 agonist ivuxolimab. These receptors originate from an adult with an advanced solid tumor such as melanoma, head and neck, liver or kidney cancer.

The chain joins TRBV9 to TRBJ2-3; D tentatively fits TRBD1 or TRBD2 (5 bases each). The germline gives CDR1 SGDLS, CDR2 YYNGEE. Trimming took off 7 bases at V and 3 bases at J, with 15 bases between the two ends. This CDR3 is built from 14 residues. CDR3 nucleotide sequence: TGTGCCAGCGCCATGATGGGGGTGACAGATACGCAGTATTTT. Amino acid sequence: CASAMMGVTDTQYF.

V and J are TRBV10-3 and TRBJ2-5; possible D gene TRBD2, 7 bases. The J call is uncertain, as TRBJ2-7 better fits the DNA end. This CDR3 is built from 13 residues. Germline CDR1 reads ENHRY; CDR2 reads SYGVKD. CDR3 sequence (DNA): TGTGCCGGGAGGGGGAGGTTGACCTACGAGCAGTACTTC. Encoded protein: CAGRGRLTYEQYF.

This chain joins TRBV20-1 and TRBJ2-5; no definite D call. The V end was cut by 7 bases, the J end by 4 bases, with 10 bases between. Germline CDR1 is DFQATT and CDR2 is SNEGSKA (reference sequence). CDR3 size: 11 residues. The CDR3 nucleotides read TGCAGTGTTTCCGAGAGAGAGACCCAGTACTTC. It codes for CSVSERETQYF.

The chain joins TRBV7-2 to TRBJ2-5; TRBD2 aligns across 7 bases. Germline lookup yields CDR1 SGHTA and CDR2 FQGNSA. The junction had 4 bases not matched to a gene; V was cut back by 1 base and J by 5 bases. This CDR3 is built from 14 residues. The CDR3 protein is CASSLVRLAETQYF. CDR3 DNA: TGTGCCAGCAGCTTAGTAAGACTAGCCGAGACCCAGTACTTC.

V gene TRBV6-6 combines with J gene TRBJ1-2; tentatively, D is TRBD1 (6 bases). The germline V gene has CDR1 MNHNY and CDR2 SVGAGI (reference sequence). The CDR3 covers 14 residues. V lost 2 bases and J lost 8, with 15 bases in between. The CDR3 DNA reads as TGTGCCAGCAGTTACAACAGGGAGATTGACGGCTACACCTTC. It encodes CASSYNREIDGYTF.

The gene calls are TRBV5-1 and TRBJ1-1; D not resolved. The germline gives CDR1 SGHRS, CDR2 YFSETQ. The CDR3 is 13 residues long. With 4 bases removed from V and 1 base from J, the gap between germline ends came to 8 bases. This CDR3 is CASSPDGNTEAFF. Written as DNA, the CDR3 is TGCGCCAGCAGCCCTGACGGGAACACTGAAGCTTTCTTT.

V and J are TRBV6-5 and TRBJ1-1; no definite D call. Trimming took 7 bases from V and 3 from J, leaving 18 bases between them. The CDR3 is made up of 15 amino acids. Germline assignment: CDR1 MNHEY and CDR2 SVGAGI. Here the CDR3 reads CASNPRGGRDTEAFF. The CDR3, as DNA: TGTGCCAGCAACCCGCGCGGAGGTAGAGACACTGAAGCTTTCTTT.

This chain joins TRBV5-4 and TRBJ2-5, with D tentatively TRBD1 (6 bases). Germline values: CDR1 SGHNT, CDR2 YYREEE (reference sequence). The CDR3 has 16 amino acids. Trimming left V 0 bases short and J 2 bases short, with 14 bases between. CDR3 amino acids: CASSLDVQGTQETQYF. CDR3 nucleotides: TGTGCCAGCAGCTTGGATGTCCAGGGGACACAAGAGACCCAGTACTTC.

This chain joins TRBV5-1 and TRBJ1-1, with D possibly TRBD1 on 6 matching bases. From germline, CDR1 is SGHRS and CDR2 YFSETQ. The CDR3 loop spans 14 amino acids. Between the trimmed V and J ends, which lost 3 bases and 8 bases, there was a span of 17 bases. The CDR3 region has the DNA TGCGCCAGCAGCTCCTCACAGGGTATTTCAGAAGCTTTCTTT. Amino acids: CASSSSQGISEAFF.

This CDR3 reads CASSYSAGNTEAFF. CDR3 bases: TGTGCCAGCAGTTACTCCGCGGGGAACACTGAAGCTTTCTTT. The rearrangement links TRBV6-5 to TRBJ1-1, with D unresolved. The CDR3 covers 14 residues. Germline lookup yields CDR1 MNHEY and CDR2 SVGAGI. V shed 0 bases and J shed 1 base, with 6 bases lying between them.

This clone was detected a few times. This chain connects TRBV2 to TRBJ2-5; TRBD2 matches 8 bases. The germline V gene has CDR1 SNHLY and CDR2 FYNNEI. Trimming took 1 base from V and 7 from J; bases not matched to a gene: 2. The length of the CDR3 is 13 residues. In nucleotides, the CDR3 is TGTGCCAGCAGTGAAGAGGCGGGAGGGACCCAGTACTTC. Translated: CASSEEAGGTQYF.

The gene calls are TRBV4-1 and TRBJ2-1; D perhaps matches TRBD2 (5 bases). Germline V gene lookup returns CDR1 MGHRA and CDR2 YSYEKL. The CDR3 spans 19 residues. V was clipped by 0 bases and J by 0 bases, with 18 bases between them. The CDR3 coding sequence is TGCGCCAGCAGCCAAGATCTCTCCTTAGCGTTGGGCTCCTACAATGAGCAGTTCTTC. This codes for CASSQDLSLALGSYNEQFF.